What follows are 16 T cell receptor beta chains derived from one specimen sequenced in a study of blood T cell repertoires in COVID-19. The repertoire was sequenced with immunoSEQ multiplex PCR; TCRdb's copy has only in-frame clones and lacks some. The sample lists around 300,000 clones, about nine tenths seen once, with around 3% in the top ten. The sample was peripheral blood. Receptor source: a woman in her twenties or thirties with active or convalescent COVID-19.

The rearrangement links TRBV5-1 to TRBJ2-3, with D possibly matching TRBD1 (6 bases). CDR3 size: 13 residues. The germline CDR1 and CDR2 sequences are SGHRS and YFSETQ. V lost 2 bases to trimming and J lost 6 bases, with 10 bases between them. CDR3 in DNA: TGCGCCAGCAGCTTTAAGGGGGATGATACGCAGTATTTT. Protein product: CASSFKGDDTQYF. Combining the CDR3 with reference TRBV5-1 and TRBJ2-3 gives the whole variable domain KAGVTQTPRYLIKTRGQQVTLSCSPISGHRSVSWYQQTPGQGLQFLFEYFSETQRNKGNFPGRFSGRQFSNSRSEMNVSTLELGDSALYLCASSFKGDDTQYFGPGTRLTVL.

This chain links TRBV2 with TRBJ2-7, with 8 bases aligning to TRBD1. This CDR3 has 17 residues. Germline V CDR1 and CDR2: SNHLY, FYNNEI. Losses at the gene ends were 7 bases for V and 1 base for J; bases not matched to a gene: 15. CDR3 sequence reads: CASIPGRGTGASYEQYF. In DNA, the CDR3 is TGTGCCAGCATCCCCGGACGAGGGACAGGCGCATCCTACGAGCAGTACTTC.

The chain recombines TRBV28 with TRBJ1-6; D gene ambiguous. The CDR3 is made up of 16 amino acids. Per the germline V gene, CDR1 is MDHEN and CDR2 is SYDVKM. V was clipped by 5 bases and J by 1 base, with 12 bases between them. The CDR3 loop reads CASSTYEGSYNSPLHF. The CDR3 region has the DNA TGTGCCAGCAGTACCTACGAGGGTTCCTATAATTCACCCCTCCACTTT. The full variable domain, completed using reference TRBV28 and TRBJ1-6, is DVKVTQSSRYLVKRTGEKVFLECVQDMDHENMFWYRQDPGLGLRLIYFSYDVKMKEKGDIPEGYSVSREKKERFSLILESASTNQTSMYLCASSTYEGSYNSPLHFGNGTRLTVT.

The chain has TRBV4-2 and TRBJ1-6; 9 bases agree with TRBD1. V was pared by 0 bases and J by 8 bases, with 5 bases of the junction left unmatched. Germline lookup yields CDR1 LGHNA and CDR2 YNFKEQ. This CDR3 has 16 amino acids. The CDR3 is CASSQETGQGYSPLHF. CDR3 DNA sequence: TGTGCCAGCAGCCAAGAGACGGGACAGGGTTATTCACCCCTCCACTTT.

This chain's CDR3 is CASSADSSYTF. CDR3 bases: TGTGCCAGCAGCGCCGACAGTAGCTACACCTTC. The J gene is TRBJ1-2, the V gene TRBV7-9; possibly TRBD1 for D (5 bases). The V end lost 5 bases, the J end lost 9 bases, and 10 bases lay between the germline ends. The CDR3 extends over 11 amino acids. Germline V lookup: CDR1 SEHNR, CDR2 FQNEAQ (reference sequence).

Only one count was recorded for this clone. The chain has TRBV6-5 and TRBJ2-7, with D uncertain. V lost 6 bases and J lost 0, with 15 bases in between. The CDR3 length is 15 residues. The V gene's germline CDR1 is MNHEY and CDR2 SVGAGI. Here the CDR3 reads CASSLMKESSYEQYF. The CDR3 region has the DNA TGTGCCAGCAGCCTCATGAAGGAGAGCTCCTACGAGCAGTACTTC.

This chain links TRBV19 with TRBJ1-1; 7 bases align to TRBD1. V dropped 10 bases and J dropped 1; count of bases not matched to a gene: 9. The CDR3 covers 14 residues. CDR1 and CDR2 from the germline V gene are LNHDA and SQIVND (reference sequence). The CDR3 loop reads CATTPDRANTEAFF. The DNA for the CDR3 is TGTGCCACTACCCCTGACAGGGCGAACACTGAAGCTTTCTTT.

The genes are TRBV4-1 and TRBJ2-7; possible D gene TRBD1, 7 bases. This CDR3 comprises 15 residues. Trimming stripped 0 bases from V and 4 bases from J, with 13 bases between. The germline gives CDR1 MGHRA, CDR2 YSYEKL. CDR3 bases: TGCGCCAGCAGCCAAGAGGTTCAGGGGGGTTACGAGCAGTACTTC. This sequence encodes CASSQEVQGGYEQYF.

This chain links TRBV7-2 with TRBJ1-2; D not resolved. CDR1 and CDR2 from the germline V gene are SGHTA and FQGNSA. Deletions cut 6 bases from V and 5 bases from J, with 13 bases between. The CDR3 totals 13 residues. CDR3 bases: TGTGCCAGCAGGGTCGCCGGGGAGTATGGCTACACCTTC. It translates to CASRVAGEYGYTF.

The CDR3 spells CARPGLGTEAFF. The CDR3 nucleotides are TGTGCCAGGCCCGGACTTGGGACTGAAGCTTTCTTT. The gene calls are TRBV3-1 (or the pseudogene TRBV3-2) and TRBJ1-1; D not resolved. Trimming shortened V by 9 bases and J by 5 bases, and 13 bases separated the two germline ends. The CDR3 runs 12 residues. Germline V gene sequence: CDR1 LGHDT, CDR2 YNNKEL (reference sequence).

The chain joins TRBV28 to TRBJ2-4, with TRBD2 matching 8 bases. The CDR3 extends over 16 amino acids. Per germline, CDR1 MDHEN and CDR2 SYDVKM. V shed 7 bases, J shed 1 base, and the junction held 9 bases outside the gene matches. The CDR3 sequence: CASNSRGGYAKNIQYF. The CDR3 DNA reads TGTGCCAGCAACTCCCGGGGGGGGTACGCCAAAAACATTCAGTACTTC.

The CDR3 DNA sequence: TGTGCCAGTAGTATAGATCGGGATTTGAACACTGAAGCTTTCTTT. Its protein product is CASSIDRDLNTEAFF. This chain uses TRBV19 with TRBJ1-1, with D uncertain. The CDR3 contains 15 residues. The germline V gene has CDR1 LNHDA and CDR2 SQIVND (reference sequence). Trimming pared 0 bases from V and 0 bases from J, leaving 8 bases between.

The CDR3 DNA follows: TGTGCCAGCAGCCAAGTTCCGGGTAACCCTCAGCCCCAGCATTTT. Protein sequence: CASSQVPGNPQPQHF. The chain is built from TRBV3-1 (or the pseudogene TRBV3-2) and TRBJ1-5, with D hard to call. Germline V gene lookup returns CDR1 LGHDT and CDR2 YNNKEL (reference sequence). The ends were cut back, 1 base at V and 6 bases at J, with 13 bases in the middle. The CDR3 runs to 15 residues.

The V gene is TRBV20-1, the J gene TRBJ1-3; a weak D match, TRBD1 (6 bases). This CDR3 region has 11 residues. The V gene's germline CDR1 is DFQATT and CDR2 SNEGSKA (reference sequence). The ends were cut back, 8 bases at V and 3 bases at J, with 8 bases in the middle. CDR3 residues: CSSRGGNTIYF. As DNA, the CDR3 is TGCAGTTCCAGGGGTGGAAACACCATATATTTT.

The rearrangement uses TRBV30 and TRBJ1-1, with 7 bases lining up with TRBD1. Germline assignment: CDR1 GTSNPN and CDR2 SVGIG (reference sequence). Losses at the gene ends were 0 bases for V and 10 bases for J; bases not matched to a gene: 8. This CDR3 has 13 amino acids. The CDR3, as DNA: TGTGCCTGGAGTGTAAGAGGGGGCGGGGTAGCTTTCTTT. Translated, it gives CAWSVRGGGVAFF.

The chain combines TRBV5-4 with TRBJ2-7; tentatively, D is TRBD1 (6 bases). The CDR3 covers 14 residues. Per the germline V gene, CDR1 is SGHNT and CDR2 is YYREEE (reference sequence). Trimming stripped 0 bases from V and 3 bases from J, with 10 bases between. The DNA for the CDR3 is TGTGCCAGCAGCTTGGGACAGGAGAGCTACGAGCAGTACTTC. It encodes CASSLGQESYEQYF.